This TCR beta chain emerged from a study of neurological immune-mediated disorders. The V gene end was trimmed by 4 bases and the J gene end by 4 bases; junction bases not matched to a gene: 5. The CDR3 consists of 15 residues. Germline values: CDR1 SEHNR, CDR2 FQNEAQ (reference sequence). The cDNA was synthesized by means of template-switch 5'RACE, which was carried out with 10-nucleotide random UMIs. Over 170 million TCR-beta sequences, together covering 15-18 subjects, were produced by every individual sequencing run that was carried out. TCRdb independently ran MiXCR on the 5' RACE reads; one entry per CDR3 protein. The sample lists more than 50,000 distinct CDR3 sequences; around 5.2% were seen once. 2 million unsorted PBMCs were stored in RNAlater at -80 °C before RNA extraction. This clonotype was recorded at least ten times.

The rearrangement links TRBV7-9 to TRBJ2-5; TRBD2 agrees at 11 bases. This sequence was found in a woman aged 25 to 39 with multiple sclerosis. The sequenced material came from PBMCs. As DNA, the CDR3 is TGTGCCAGCAGCTCCGGGACTAGCGGAATAGAGACCCAGTACTTC. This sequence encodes CASSSGTSGIETQYF. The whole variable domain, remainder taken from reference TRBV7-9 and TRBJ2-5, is DTGVSQNPRHKITKRGQNVTFRCDPISEHNRLYWYRQTLGQGPEFLTYFQNEAQLEKSRLLSDRFSAERPKGSFSTLEIQRTEQGDSAMYLCASSSGTSGIETQYFGPGTRLLVL.